This T cell receptor beta chain was found in a study of T cells in Graves' hyperthyroidism and ophthalmopathy. Trimming shortened V by 6 bases and J by 5 bases, and 8 bases separated the two germline ends. This CDR3 is 11 amino acids long. CDR1 is SGHRS and CDR2 is YFSETQ in the germline V gene. This clonotype is a singleton in its sample. RNA transcripts provided the source from which TCR beta CDR3 regions were amplified. Primed by the HTBI set, a first-round RT-PCR was run on the TCR CDR3. TCRdb independently ran MiXCR on the multiplex PCR reads; one entry per CDR3 protein. This sample has 500,000 to 600,000 distinct CDR3 sequences; about 45% occur once, and the top ten carry about two fifths.

The gene calls are TRBV5-1 and TRBJ1-1; D not certain. Specimen: peripheral blood or thyroid tissue (not recorded which). This TCR was recovered from an adult woman with Graves' disease, either hyperthyroidism or ophthalmopathy (not recorded which). The CDR3 DNA reads as TGCGCCAGCATTGCGGGGACTGAAGCTTTCTTT. Residues: CASIAGTEAFF.